The 19 T cell receptor beta chains reported below all come from one sample, sequenced in a study of CD8 T cells in Susac syndrome. Random hexamers were used to reverse transcribe the RNA input (0.5 to 1 ug). MiXCR was run by TCRdb on the immunoSEQ multiplex PCR reads, yielding one entry per CDR3 protein. The sample includes roughly 130,000 distinct CDR3 sequences, about 95% seen only once; the top ten take roughly 0.29%. Material: CD8+ T cells from PBMCs. The receptors stem from a human donor with Susac syndrome.

The genes are TRBV30 and TRBJ2-1; D gene uncertain. The CDR3 has 11 amino acids. The germline V gene encodes CDR1 GTSNPN and CDR2 SVGIG (reference sequence). V was clipped by 0 bases and J by 5 bases, with 2 bases between them. CDR3 sequence (DNA): TGTGCCTGGAGTGTCGACAATGAGCAGTTCTTC. Protein: CAWSVDNEQFF. Based on the CDR3 plus reference TRBV30 and TRBJ2-1, the full variable domain is SQTIHQWPATLVQPVGSPLSLECTVEGTSNPNLYWYRQAAGRGLQLLFYSVGIGQISSEVPQNLSASRPQDRQFILSSKKLLLSDSGFYLCAWSVDNEQFFGPGTRLTVL.

The rearrangement joins TRBV2 to TRBJ1-1; D unclear. Germline CDR1 and CDR2: SNHLY and FYNNEI. The CDR3 runs to 16 residues. V lost 3 bases and J 4 bases, leaving 18 bases between the germline ends. CDR3 DNA: TGTGCCAGCAGTGAGAGGGTCCCGGAGTTAGTCACTGAAGCTTTCTTT. Translated: CASSERVPELVTEAFF.

This chain joins TRBV25-1 and TRBJ1-2; D gene ambiguous. Between the trimmed V and J ends, which lost 1 base and 3 bases, there was a span of 12 bases. This CDR3 has 15 residues. CDR1 MGHDK and CDR2 SYGVNS come from the germline V gene. This CDR3 reads CASSEWVGRDYGYTF. CDR3 bases: TGTGCCAGCAGTGAATGGGTAGGGAGGGACTATGGCTACACCTTC.

The gene calls are TRBV11-2 and TRBJ2-5, with D perhaps TRBD1 (5 bases). V was trimmed by 5 bases and J by 6 bases, leaving 19 bases between them. Germline V gene lookup returns CDR1 SGHAT and CDR2 FQNNGV. The CDR3 is 15 amino acids. The CDR3 DNA is TGTGCCAGCAGCCAGCCTTATGTGGGGCTGAAGACCCAGTACTTC. Translation gives CASSQPYVGLKTQYF.

The gene calls are TRBV3-1 and TRBJ2-5, with D maybe TRBD1 (5 bases). V was cut by 7 bases and J by 4 bases, with 19 bases left in between. Looked up from germline, CDR1 is LGHDT and CDR2 is YNNKEL (reference sequence). The CDR3 has 15 residues. The CDR3: CASMVRQMGIETQYF. Here the CDR3 DNA reads TGTGCCAGCATGGTCCGACAGATGGGTATAGAGACCCAGTACTTC.

The chain recombines TRBV9 with TRBJ2-1; D gene unclear. The CDR3 extends over 12 amino acids. CDR1 and CDR2 (germline): SGDLS, YYNGEE. Trimming cost V 4 bases and J 9 bases, with 11 bases left between them. The CDR3 spells CASSPRVGEQFF. In nucleotides, the CDR3 is TGTGCCAGCAGCCCGCGAGTGGGTGAGCAGTTCTTC.

The chain is built from TRBV12-3 or TRBV12-4 and TRBJ2-7; D is possibly TRBD2 (7 bases). This CDR3 contains 12 residues. The ends were cut back, 1 base at V and 9 bases at J, with 10 bases in the middle. CDR3 DNA sequence: TGTGCCAGCAGTTTAGACGGGGGGCGGCAGTACTTC. Protein sequence: CASSLDGGRQYF.

The chain recombines TRBV9 with TRBJ2-1, with 11 positions matching TRBD2. J was trimmed by 2 bases and V by 0 bases; bases with no gene match: 1. The V gene's germline CDR1 is SGDLS and CDR2 YYNGEE. The CDR3 contains 16 residues. The CDR3 region is CASSVVSGGAYNEQFF. The CDR3 DNA reads as TGTGCCAGCAGCGTAGTTAGCGGGGGGGCCTACAATGAGCAGTTCTTC. Using reference TRBV9 and TRBJ2-1 for the parts outside the CDR3, the full variable domain is DSGVTQTPKHLITATGQRVTLRCSPRSGDLSVYWYQQSLDQGLQFLIQYYNGEERAKGNILERFSAQQFPDLHSELNLSSLELGDSALYFCASSVVSGGAYNEQFFGPGTRLTVL.

This CDR3 is CASSEGRGYTF. The DNA for the CDR3 is TGTGCCAGCAGCGAGGGACGAGGCTACACCTTC. The V call is TRBV27, the J call TRBJ1-2; D is perhaps TRBD1 (5 bases). CDR1 MNHEY and CDR2 SMNVEV come from the germline V gene (reference sequence). The CDR3 is made up of 11 amino acids. Trimming took 6 bases from V and 8 from J, leaving 10 bases between them.

The chain couples TRBV27 to TRBJ1-2; D gene ambiguous. Between the trimmed V and J ends, which lost 0 bases and 4 bases, there was a span of 6 bases. Germline CDR1 and CDR2: MNHEY and SMNVEV (reference sequence). The CDR3 sequence is 13 residues long. CDR3 nucleotide sequence: TGTGCCAGCAGTTTATCGTGGCTCTATGGCTACACCTTC. This gives the protein CASSLSWLYGYTF.

This sequence joins TRBV11-2 and TRBJ2-5; 9 bases fit TRBD1. This CDR3 contains 13 residues. V trimming: 8 bases; J trimming: 2 bases; junction bases outside the gene matches: 3. Germline V CDR1 and CDR2: SGHAT, FQNNGV. The CDR3 DNA follows: TGTGCCAGCGGACAGGGGTCTCAAGAGACCCAGTACTTC. Protein sequence: CASGQGSQETQYF.

CDR3 sequence (DNA): TGTGCCAGCAGCCCAGTTGCAGACCCAATTGGTCCCCAGCATTTT. Its protein is CASSPVADPIGPQHF. The chain joins TRBV12-3 or TRBV12-4 to TRBJ1-5; D gene uncertain. The V gene lost 6 bases and the J gene lost 10 bases, with 22 bases spanning the gap. The CDR3 is 15 amino acids.

Here the CDR3 reads CASSPSIGAGANVLTF. In DNA form, the CDR3 reads TGTGCCAGCTCCCCTTCGATCGGGGCTGGGGCCAACGTCCTGACTTTC. J is TRBJ2-6 and V is TRBV18; tentatively, D is TRBD2 (5 bases). Per the germline V gene, CDR1 is KGHSH and CDR2 is LQKENI. The CDR3 consists of 16 residues. Trimming took 6 bases from V and 2 from J, leaving 14 bases between them.

The chain links TRBV7-6 to TRBJ1-2, with TRBD1 matching over 8 bases. Looked up from germline, CDR1 is SGHVS and CDR2 is FNYEAQ. This CDR3 has 13 residues. The ends lost 4 bases at V and 6 bases at J; junction bases unmatched: 4. CDR3 protein: CASSSGQGDGYTF. The CDR3 bases are TGTGCCAGCAGCTCCGGACAGGGCGATGGCTACACCTTC.

This clonotype was seen a single time. This chain uses TRBV5-1 with TRBJ2-1, with D perhaps TRBD2 (7 bases). This CDR3 is built from 16 residues. V gave up 1 base and J gave up 4 bases, with 15 bases separating them. Germline CDR1 SGHRS, CDR2 YFSETQ. CDR3 bases: TGCGCCAGCAGCTTGCTGGGAGGGGGACCTTACAATGAGCAGTTCTTC. The encoded protein is CASSLLGGGPYNEQFF.

The genes are TRBV5-1 and TRBJ1-2; tentatively, D is TRBD1 (5 bases). The CDR3 contains 14 residues. The V end lost 4 bases, the J end lost 6 bases, and 16 bases lay between the germline ends. CDR1 SGHRS and CDR2 YFSETQ come from the germline V gene. CDR3 amino acids: CASSDGTVMNGYTF. For the CDR3, the DNA is TGCGCCAGCAGCGATGGGACGGTTATGAATGGCTACACCTTC.

DNA of the CDR3: TGCAGTGCCAACCGGCTAGGGGCTCTCCAGGACCAGTACTTC. Protein product: CSANRLGALQDQYF. This chain joins TRBV20-1 and TRBJ2-5; possible D gene TRBD1, 5 bases. Per germline, CDR1 DFQATT and CDR2 SNEGSKA (reference sequence). The CDR3 consists of 14 residues. V dropped 6 bases and J dropped 10 bases, with 24 bases sitting between them.

V gene TRBV9 combines with J gene TRBJ2-7, with TRBD1 identical over 7 bases. The CDR3 is 14 amino acids. From germline, CDR1 is SGDLS and CDR2 YYNGEE. V lost 0 bases to trimming and J lost 5 bases; unmatched junction nucleotides: 5. This CDR3 is CASSVAYRGDEQYF. The CDR3 DNA sequence: TGTGCCAGCAGCGTAGCGTACAGGGGTGACGAGCAGTACTTC.

The J gene is TRBJ2-3, the V gene TRBV5-6; D is undetermined. This CDR3 is built from 14 residues. V lost 7 bases and J lost 2, with 14 bases in between. The germline V gene has CDR1 SGHDT and CDR2 YYEEEE. The CDR3 loop reads CASLVGFTTDTQYF. The CDR3 DNA is TGTGCCAGCTTGGTCGGGTTTACCACAGATACGCAGTATTTT.